Below, 2 T cell receptor beta chains from the same sample are listed, as sequenced in a study of T cell repertoires in cytomegalovirus infection. Their specific antigens are unknown. TCRdb recomputed calls from the reads with MiXCR, one row per CDR3 protein. The repertoire has around 85,000 distinct CDR3 sequences, around 49% of them found once; the top ten carry over 90%. This sample comprised CD8+ T cells from cultured PBMCs, obtained from culture after CMV antigen stimulation. Every receptor here comes from a human donor in good health (CMV status not recorded). Some clones in this sample may be carry-over from other donors' samples.

V is TRBV7-8 and J is TRBJ2-7; D ambiguous. The CDR3 runs to 15 residues. V dropped 0 bases and J dropped 3 bases, with 12 bases sitting between them. From germline, CDR1 is SGHVS and CDR2 FQNEAQ. CDR3 coding DNA: TGTGCCAGCAGCTTAGCCTCGGGTCCCTACTACGAGCAGTACTTC. Amino acids: CASSLASGPYYEQYF.

This clonotype was observed once. The genes are TRBV6-1 and TRBJ2-7; D remains ambiguous. Germline V CDR1 and CDR2: MNHNS, SASEGT. V lost 6 bases, J lost 2 bases, and 11 bases lay in between. The CDR3 spans 13 residues. CDR3 sequence (DNA): TGTGCCAGCAGGACCCTTCCCCCCTACGAGCAGTACTTC. Its protein is CASRTLPPYEQYF.